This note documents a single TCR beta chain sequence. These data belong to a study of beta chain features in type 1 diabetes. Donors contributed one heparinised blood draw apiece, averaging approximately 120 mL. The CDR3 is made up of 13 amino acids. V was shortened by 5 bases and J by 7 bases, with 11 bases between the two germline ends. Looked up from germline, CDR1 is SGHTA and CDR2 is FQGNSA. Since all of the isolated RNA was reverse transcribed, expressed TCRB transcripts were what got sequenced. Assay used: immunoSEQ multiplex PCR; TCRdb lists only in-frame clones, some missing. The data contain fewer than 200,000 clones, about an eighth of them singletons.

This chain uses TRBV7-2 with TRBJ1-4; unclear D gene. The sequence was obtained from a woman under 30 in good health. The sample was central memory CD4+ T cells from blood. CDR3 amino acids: CASSRVRGEKLFF. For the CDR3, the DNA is TGTGCCAGCAGCAGGGTTCGGGGTGAAAAACTGTTTTTT.